The source of this TCR beta chain is a study of blood T cell repertoires in COVID-19. Background on the study: The United States, Italy and Spain were the sources of the acute and convalescent COVID-19 samples. In each case, the material was cDNA or gDNA derived from T cells, B-cell-depleted T cells, or PBMCs.

Per the original methods: Using reference gene primer amplification, nucleated cell counts were estimated. Produced via immunoSEQ multiplex PCR; TCRdb's table is partial and in-frame only. V and J calls and clone size follow that table, whereas D and trimming were derived from the DNA. The table shows around 130,000 clones, with 80% occurring only once. V lost 4 bases, J lost 2 bases, and 23 bases lay in between. Germline V gene data show CDR1 as MNHEY and CDR2 as SMNVEV (reference sequence). The CDR3 is 19 residues long. The TCR comes from a man between 65 and 85 years old with acute or convalescent COVID-19. V usage is TRBV27 and J usage is TRBJ2-2; D uncertain. The sample consisted of peripheral blood. This CDR3 reads CASSSLLRRGPRNTGELFF. CDR3 coding DNA: TGTGCCAGCAGTTCCCTCCTGCGTCGAGGCCCTCGTAACACCGGGGAGCTGTTTTTT.